This T cell receptor beta chain emerged from a study of graft-versus-host responses after intestinal transplantation (dated by TCRdb to about 2021). A note on the overall study: The transplants that recipients received were multivisceral, liver-intestinal, or isolated intestinal. All recipients received anti-thymocyte globulin induction followed by maintenance tacrolimus and steroids for approximately 3 years. After intestinal transplantation, graft-versus-host and host-versus-graft alloreactive T cell clones were followed in the graft, circulation and bone marrow using bulk TCR-beta CDR3 sequencing. Alloreactive clones were identified by sequencing pre-transplant mixed lymphocyte reaction products and comparing these products with unstimulated pre-transplant donor and recipient T cells. The cohort enrolled about two dozen intestinal transplant recipients, one of whom was a retransplant, and 3 patients without pretransplant specimens were excluded. Donor T cell macrochimerism was defined as a peak of at least 4% donor T cells among recipient peripheral blood mononuclear cells. Instead of going to the commercial service, samples from a few later patients were sequenced in-house on an Illumina MiSeq and processed with MiXCR.

The time point tag for this specimen amounts to: cells obtained before transplantation from donor or recipient. CD3+CD4+ and CD3+CD8+ populations were FACS-sorted from unstimulated pre-transplant donor and recipient cells taken from spleen or lymph nodes. According to the germline V gene (reference sequence), CDR1 reads LNHDA and CDR2 reads SQIVND. V has 3 bases trimmed and J has 5 bases trimmed; junction bases matching no gene number 5. The cysteine opens and the phenylalanine closes a CDR3 of 15 amino acids. The read is trimmed to its CDR3 DNA, 45 bases read in frame from base 1. Turning to this clone: Its antigen remains unidentified. Per-base qualities were not stored, and no clone one base away is much larger.

The paper as a whole reports these results and caveats: GvH clones were found in recipient bone marrow, and some of the GvH clones appeared earlier in ileal mucosa or blood, which is consistent with an intestinal mucosal origin. In patients with donor T cell macrochimerism, the allografts had high GvH to HvG T cell clonal ratios. Early after transplant, declines in HvG clones were associated with peak levels of circulating GvH clones. The conclusions were limited by the relatively low number and heterogeneity of the intestinal transplant patients.

The method behind the library was the immunoSEQ multiplex PCR assay. For most patients, genomic DNA was isolated using the Qiagen DNeasy Blood and Tissue Kit and was shipped frozen to Adaptive Biotechnologies for TCR sequencing. Adaptive Biotechnologies carried out high-throughput TCR-beta CDR3 sequencing of genomic DNA for most patients. The authors' analysis ran thus. TCR sequencing data were retrieved from Adaptive's ImmunoSEQ software for some 17 patients, whereas three other patients were processed with MiXCR and VDJtools. To correct CD4 versus CD8 sorting errors, any sequence found in both subsets at a frequency ratio below 5:1 was removed. CDR3 nucleotide sequences shared by donor and recipient were removed because the origin of these sequences could not be assigned. At least 2-fold expansion over unstimulated cells and a minimum CFSE-low frequency of 0.002% (template counts) or 0.001% (read counts) were required for clones to be classified as alloreactive. Clones were considered mappable if detected in sequenced pre-transplant spleen, lymph node, or MLR CFSE-low populations of the donor or recipient. The cumulative frequency of alloreactive clones was calculated as a percentage of all sequences, weighted by copy number. This immuneACCESS table, as held by TCRdb, lists in-frame sequences with V and J called but not all clones. Of the missing ones, under half trace to an unresolved V gene in checked studies; the others have no known cause. V and J calls plus clone size are reproduced from that table; the DNA served to infer D and trimming. Within this sample are about 100,000 clones, with about 90% of them counted one time only. The ten largest clones capture more than 0.75% of the sample.

This TCR came from a human donor who was the organ donor for an intestinal transplant. In this chain, TRBV19 is recombined with TRBJ1-5; TRBD1 lines up with 9 middle nucleotides. The sequences come from unstimulated CD4+ T cells sorted from spleen or lymph node cells, collected before transplant. The nucleotide sequence reads TGTGCCAGTAGTATTGGTTGGACAGGGGATCAGCCCCAGCATTTT. This codes for CASSIGWTGDQPQHF.